Shown below are 15 T cell receptor beta chains from a single sample sequenced in a study of cytomegalovirus exposure and HLA in healthy donors. The PCR ran on 60 Vbeta and 13 Jbeta primers. Data came from immunoSEQ multiplex PCR; TCRdb stores just in-frame clones and leaves some out. The repertoire has hundreds of thousands of clones, 70% to 85% of them found once; the top ten carry approximately 0.62%. Sequencing was done on a sample of PBMCs. The receptors derive from a woman in her thirties or forties in good health and CMV-seronegative.

This clone was seen once. This rearrangement joins TRBV30 to TRBJ1-2, with 9 nucleotides matching TRBD1. The CDR3 length is 15 residues. Germline V gives CDR1 GTSNPN, CDR2 SVGIG (reference sequence). Germline trimming cut 4 bases from V and 4 bases from J; bases unmatched to any gene: 10. The CDR3 DNA follows: TGTGCCTGGAACAGGGGGCGCGAGAGGGGCTATGGCTACACCTTC. It specifies CAWNRGRERGYGYTF.

This chain connects TRBV9 to TRBJ2-1; D call uncertain. The CDR3 has 16 amino acids. Trimming stripped 0 bases from V and 5 bases from J, with 15 bases between. Germline CDR1 reads SGDLS; CDR2 reads YYNGEE. This CDR3 reads CASSVAGALIHNEQFF. The CDR3 DNA reads as TGTGCCAGCAGCGTAGCCGGAGCCCTAATTCACAATGAGCAGTTCTTC. The full variable domain, in which reference TRBV9 and TRBJ2-1 provide the parts outside the CDR3, is DSGVTQTPKHLITATGQRVTLRCSPRSGDLSVYWYQQSLDQGLQFLIQYYNGEERAKGNILERFSAQQFPDLHSELNLSSLELGDSALYFCASSVAGALIHNEQFFGPGTRLTVL.

The chain uses TRBV5-6 and TRBJ2-5; 15 bases align to TRBD2. The germline V gene has CDR1 SGHDT and CDR2 YYEEEE. V shed 4 bases and J 5 bases; nucleotides not matched to a gene: 9. This CDR3 is 17 amino acids long. CDR3 coding DNA: TGTGCCAGCAGCCTACCGGGACTAGCGGGGGGACGGGAGACCCAGTACTTC. Amino acid sequence: CASSLPGLAGGRETQYF. Combining the CDR3 with reference TRBV5-6 and TRBJ2-5 gives the whole variable domain DAGVTQSPTHLIKTRGQQVTLRCSPKSGHDTVSWYQQALGQGPQFIFQYYEEEERQRGNFPDRFSGHQFPNYSSELNVNALLLGDSALYLCASSLPGLAGGRETQYFGPGTRLLVL.

The chain is built from TRBV6-6 and TRBJ1-1, with D uncertain. Trimming shortened V by 5 bases and J by 1 base, and 8 bases separated the two germline ends. The length of the CDR3 is 13 residues. CDR1 and CDR2 (germline): MNHNY, SVGAGI (reference sequence). The CDR3 nucleotides read TGTGCCAGCAGTAGTCAGTCGAACACTGAAGCTTTCTTT. Translating gives CASSSQSNTEAFF.

The chain uses TRBV6-5 and TRBJ1-2; D is uncertain. CDR1 is MNHEY, CDR2 SVGAGI, per germline. Between the trimmed V and J ends, which lost 5 bases and 2 bases, there was a span of 9 bases. This CDR3 is built from 13 residues. Written as DNA, the CDR3 is TGTGCCAGCAGTGAGGTTCTAAACTATGGCTACACCTTC. This translates into CASSEVLNYGYTF.

This chain connects TRBV7-9 to TRBJ1-2; D is unclear. Trimming removed 7 bases at V and 3 bases at J, with 12 bases between. Germline V gene data show CDR1 as SEHNR and CDR2 as FQNEAQ (reference sequence). CDR3 length: 13 amino acids. CDR3 sequence (DNA): TGTGCCAGCAATGATGATTCGGACTATGGCTACACCTTC. Its translation is CASNDDSDYGYTF.

The chain is built from TRBV4-3 and TRBJ2-4; D gene unclear. CDR1 is LGHNA and CDR2 is YSLEER in the germline V gene. This CDR3 comprises 16 residues. Trimming removed 0 bases from V and 0 bases from J, with 9 bases in between. The DNA for the CDR3 is TGCGCCAGCAGCCAAGATTGGCGGCTAGCCAAAAACATTCAGTACTTC. Encoded protein: CASSQDWRLAKNIQYF.

This clone was detected only a few times. The genes are TRBV6-5 and TRBJ2-1, with 7 bases aligning to TRBD2. This CDR3 comprises 16 residues. V dropped 0 bases and J dropped 4; count of bases not matched to a gene: 6. The V gene's germline CDR1 is MNHEY and CDR2 SVGAGI. The CDR3 loop is CASSYSIGGGYNEQFF. The CDR3 DNA is TGTGCCAGCAGTTACTCAATCGGGGGAGGGTACAATGAGCAGTTCTTC.

The J gene is TRBJ1-5, the V gene TRBV6-1; 9 bases map to TRBD1. The germline gives CDR1 MNHNS, CDR2 SASEGT. This CDR3 contains 13 residues. V shed 8 bases and J 4 bases; nucleotides not matched to a gene: 3. DNA of the CDR3: TGTGCCAGCCGGGACAGGGTAAATCAGCCCCAGCATTTT. Its protein product is CASRDRVNQPQHF.

The rearrangement joins TRBV11-2 to TRBJ1-1; TRBD1 agrees at 12 bases. Germline values: CDR1 SGHAT, CDR2 FQNNGV. The CDR3 loop spans 15 amino acids. V dropped 5 bases and J dropped 12; count of bases not matched to a gene: 13. CDR3 amino acids: CASSPGTGGVWRTFF. CDR3 nucleotides: TGTGCCAGCAGCCCCGGGACAGGGGGCGTATGGCGTACTTTCTTT.

The V call is TRBV29-1, the J call TRBJ1-4; D unresolved. The length of the CDR3 is 14 residues. The V gene's germline CDR1 is SQVTM and CDR2 ANQGSEA. V shed 5 bases and J shed 0 bases, with 10 bases lying between them. In DNA form, the CDR3 reads TGCAGCGTTCTCACAGTTGCAACTAATGAAAAACTGTTTTTT. The encoded protein is CSVLTVATNEKLFF.

The rearrangement links TRBV4-1 to TRBJ2-7, with 9 bases fitting TRBD1. Per the germline V gene, CDR1 is MGHRA and CDR2 is YSYEKL. The CDR3 has 15 amino acids. V gave up 0 bases and J gave up 4 bases; unmatched junction bases: 4. CDR3 DNA sequence: TGCGCCAGCAGCCAAGAGGGACAGGGTCAGTACGAGCAGTACTTC. Translating gives CASSQEGQGQYEQYF.

CDR3 protein: CAWSEGTELYEQYF. In nucleotides, the CDR3 is TGTGCCTGGAGTGAGGGGACAGAACTCTACGAGCAGTACTTC. The chain combines TRBV30 with TRBJ2-7, with TRBD1 identical over 7 bases. The V and J ends lost 1 base and 3 bases, in that order; junction bases with no gene match: 6. This CDR3 region has 14 residues. Germline CDR1 reads GTSNPN; CDR2 reads SVGIG (reference sequence).

The V and J genes are TRBV11-3 and TRBJ1-1; TRBD1 might be the D (5 bases). V was clipped by 2 bases and J by 4 bases, with 11 bases between them. This CDR3 is built from 14 residues. From germline, CDR1 is SGHNT and CDR2 YENEEA. This chain's CDR3 is CASSLSSGGTEAFF. For the CDR3, the DNA is TGTGCCAGCAGCTTATCAAGCGGGGGCACTGAAGCTTTCTTT.

The J gene is TRBJ2-7, the V gene TRBV11-3, with D possibly matching TRBD2 (6 bases). Between the trimmed V and J ends, which lost 5 bases and 1 base, there was a span of 12 bases. The CDR3 loop spans 14 amino acids. CDR1 and CDR2 from the germline V gene are SGHNT and YENEEA. The chain's CDR3 is CASSRRRGSYEQYF. Here the CDR3 DNA reads TGTGCCAGCAGCCGCCGGCGGGGTTCCTACGAGCAGTACTTC.